The 29 T cell receptor beta chains listed next were all sequenced from one sample in a study of long-term antiretroviral therapy in people with HIV. It was version v3.0 of the immunoSEQ assay that was run at survey level. Some clones are missing from TCRdb's copy, which holds only in-frame ones; the method was immunoSEQ multiplex PCR. The sample shows about 20,000 clones, 80% to 95% of them seen only once. The specimen was unsorted PBMCs, collected 4.4 years after starting antiretroviral therapy. The receptors derive from a woman between 50 and 59 years old with HIV.

This rearrangement joins TRBV9 to TRBJ1-1, with D possibly matching TRBD1 (5 bases). Trimming took off 2 bases at V and 1 base at J, with 21 bases between the two ends. The germline gives CDR1 SGDLS, CDR2 YYNGEE. The length of the CDR3 is 18 residues. In DNA, the CDR3 is TGTGCCAGCAGCGTGGGCCACGTGGGCAGGGATAAGAACACTGAAGCTTTCTTT. This gives the protein CASSVGHVGRDKNTEAFF.

This chain joins TRBV27 and TRBJ1-1, with 8 positions matching TRBD1. The CDR3 consists of 15 residues. Germline lookup yields CDR1 MNHEY and CDR2 SMNVEV (reference sequence). Germline trimming cut 7 bases from V and 6 bases from J; bases unmatched to any gene: 13. CDR3 in DNA: TGTGCCAGCACCCCCCGGACAGGGATAAGGTCTGAAGCTTTCTTT. Protein sequence: CASTPRTGIRSEAFF.

This clone was seen only a few times. The chain employs TRBV12-5 and TRBJ1-5; D is uncertain. Per germline, CDR1 LGHNT and CDR2 FRNRAP. The ends were cut back, 6 bases at V and 3 bases at J, with 6 bases in the middle. The CDR3 is 12 amino acids. CDR3 sequence (DNA): TGTGCTAGTGGCTACCCCAATCAGCCCCAGCATTTT. Translation: CASGYPNQPQHF.

This sequence joins TRBV7-9 and TRBJ1-4, with 8 positions matching TRBD1. The ends lost 6 bases at V and 3 bases at J; junction bases unmatched: 3. This CDR3 spans 14 amino acids. Germline CDR1 reads SEHNR; CDR2 reads FQNEAQ (reference sequence). The CDR3 DNA reads TGTGCCAGCAGTTACAGGGGGGCTAATGAAAAACTGTTTTTT. This translates into CASSYRGANEKLFF.

V usage is TRBV10-1 and J usage is TRBJ2-5, with D unresolved. V shed 3 bases and J shed 1 base, with 6 bases lying between them. This CDR3 spans 13 amino acids. CDR1 is WNHNN, CDR2 SYGVQD, per germline (reference sequence). This chain's CDR3 is CASSENFQETQYF. As DNA, the CDR3 is TGCGCCAGCAGTGAAAACTTCCAAGAGACCCAGTACTTC.

V gene TRBV5-1 combines with J gene TRBJ1-1; no clear D. The germline V and J ends were trimmed by 4 bases and 4 bases, with 11 bases remaining between them. In germline, CDR1 is SGHRS, CDR2 YFSETQ. The CDR3 is 13 residues long. The CDR3 here is CASSLDGGTEAFF. The CDR3 region has the DNA TGCGCCAGCAGCCTGGACGGCGGCACTGAAGCTTTCTTT. Filled out from reference TRBV5-1 and TRBJ1-1, the complete variable domain reads KAGVTQTPRYLIKTRGQQVTLSCSPISGHRSVSWYQQTPGQGLQFLFEYFSETQRNKGNFPGRFSGRQFSNSRSEMNVSTLELGDSALYLCASSLDGGTEAFFGQGTRLTVV.

The chain combines TRBV19 with TRBJ2-2, with 9 bases identical to TRBD2. V lost 3 bases, J lost 7 bases, and 12 bases stayed unmatched. There are 17 residues in the CDR3. Germline V CDR1 and CDR2: LNHDA, SQIVND (reference sequence). This CDR3 reads CASSIPRRTSVSGELFF. As DNA, the CDR3 is TGTGCCAGTAGTATTCCTAGAAGGACTAGCGTGAGCGGGGAGCTGTTTTTT.

This chain connects TRBV9 to TRBJ1-1; no firm D call. The V gene's germline CDR1 is SGDLS and CDR2 YYNGEE. Deletions cut 0 bases from V and 3 bases from J, with 3 bases between. This CDR3 region has 12 residues. The CDR3 reads CASSVGDTEAFF. CDR3 coding DNA: TGTGCCAGCAGCGTAGGGGACACTGAAGCTTTCTTT.

This chain uses TRBV7-2 with TRBJ1-1; tentatively, D is TRBD1 (5 bases). The germline V gene encodes CDR1 SGHTA and CDR2 FQGNSA. V was clipped by 1 base and J by 0 bases, with 12 bases between them. The CDR3 loop spans 16 amino acids. The CDR3 region is CASSLGTGTLNTEAFF. The DNA for the CDR3 is TGTGCCAGCAGCTTAGGAACCGGGACCTTGAACACTGAAGCTTTCTTT.

The rearrangement links TRBV2 to TRBJ1-4; tentatively, D is TRBD1 (6 bases). Germline V CDR1 and CDR2: SNHLY, FYNNEI. The length of the CDR3 is 14 residues. V was pared by 6 bases and J by 8 bases, with 16 bases between. CDR3 nucleotides: TGTGCCAGCAGGCGACCGCTACAGGGAGAAAAACTGTTTTTT. It codes for CASRRPLQGEKLFF. The complete variable domain, with remaining parts taken from reference TRBV2 and TRBJ1-4, reads EPEVTQTPSHQVTQMGQEVILRCVPISNHLYFYWYRQILGQKVEFLVSFYNNEISEKSEIFDDQFSVERPDGSNFTLKIRSTKLEDSAMYFCASRRPLQGEKLFFGSGTQLSVL.

The chain couples TRBV5-1 to TRBJ1-5, with a weak D call TRBD1 (5 bases). Looked up from germline, CDR1 is SGHRS and CDR2 is YFSETQ. CDR3 length: 18 residues. V shed 1 base and J shed 3 bases, with 20 bases lying between them. For the CDR3, the DNA is TGCGCCAGCAGCTTGTCCCCGCCCAGGGAGAGGCCCAATCAGCCCCAGCATTTT. It is translated as CASSLSPPRERPNQPQHF.

This clone was seen a single time. The rearrangement uses TRBV5-1 and TRBJ1-6, with D hard to call. The germline gives CDR1 SGHRS, CDR2 YFSETQ. The V gene lost 4 bases and the J gene lost 4 bases, with 9 bases spanning the gap. The CDR3 loop spans 14 amino acids. CDR3 region: CASSAAGYNSPLHF. The DNA for the CDR3 is TGCGCCAGCAGCGCCGCAGGTTATAATTCACCCCTCCACTTT. Full variable domain (missing parts from reference TRBV5-1 and TRBJ1-6): KAGVTQTPRYLIKTRGQQVTLSCSPISGHRSVSWYQQTPGQGLQFLFEYFSETQRNKGNFPGRFSGRQFSNSRSEMNVSTLELGDSALYLCASSAAGYNSPLHFGNGTRLTVT.

This rearrangement joins TRBV11-2 to TRBJ2-5; TRBD2 matches 15 bases. The CDR3 contains 18 residues. Losses at the gene ends were 5 bases for V and 1 base for J; bases not matched to a gene: 8. In germline, CDR1 is SGHAT, CDR2 FQNNGV. The chain's CDR3 is CASSTRGLAGGLQETQYF. CDR3 sequence (DNA): TGTGCCAGCAGCACAAGGGGACTAGCGGGGGGCCTCCAAGAGACCCAGTACTTC.

V gene TRBV30 combines with J gene TRBJ2-3, with D perhaps matching TRBD1 or TRBD2 (7 bases each). Trimming shortened V by 0 bases and J by 1 base, and 17 bases separated the two germline ends. The CDR3 covers 17 residues. Germline assignment: CDR1 GTSNPN and CDR2 SVGIG (reference sequence). This chain's CDR3 is CAWSVISPGGGTDTQYF. CDR3 DNA sequence: TGTGCCTGGAGTGTAATCTCCCCAGGGGGGGGCACAGATACGCAGTATTTT.

The chain recombines TRBV7-9 with TRBJ1-2, with 10 bases identical to TRBD1. CDR3 size: 16 residues. Per germline, CDR1 SEHNR and CDR2 FQNEAQ (reference sequence). Trimming removed 3 bases from V and 2 bases from J; junction bases left unmatched: 6. CDR3 protein: CASSLTGGLTNYGYTF. The CDR3 bases are TGTGCCAGCAGCTTGACAGGGGGCCTAACAAACTATGGCTACACCTTC.

This chain joins TRBV12-5 and TRBJ2-1; TRBD1 agrees at 8 bases. The germline gives CDR1 LGHNT, CDR2 FRNRAP. This CDR3 is built from 14 residues. V lost 4 bases and J lost 4; bases outside the gene matches: 3. The CDR3 protein is CASGWDRIYNEQFF. DNA of the CDR3: TGTGCTAGTGGTTGGGACAGGATTTACAATGAGCAGTTCTTC.

The chain has TRBV10-1 and TRBJ2-3, with D maybe TRBD1 (5 bases). The V end lost 0 bases, the J end lost 5 bases, and 15 bases lay between the germline ends. CDR1 and CDR2 (germline): WNHNN, SYGVQD (reference sequence). CDR3 length: 16 amino acids. The CDR3 is CASSESRGYGRDTQYF. CDR3 nucleotide sequence: TGCGCCAGCAGTGAGTCTAGGGGATACGGGCGAGATACGCAGTATTTT.

The chain combines TRBV19 with TRBJ1-5, with 7 bases fitting TRBD1. Germline trimming cut 4 bases from V and 7 bases from J; bases unmatched to any gene: 7. In germline, CDR1 is LNHDA, CDR2 SQIVND (reference sequence). The CDR3 has 14 amino acids. DNA for the CDR3: TGTGCCAGTAGTACGACAGGGAAAGAGCAGCCCCAGCATTTT. Translated, it gives CASSTTGKEQPQHF. The whole variable domain, remainder taken from reference TRBV19 and TRBJ1-5, is DGGITQSPKYLFRKEGQNVTLSCEQNLNHDAMYWYRQDPGQGLRLIYYSQIVNDFQKGDIAEGYSVSREKKESFPLTVTSAQKNPTAFYLCASSTTGKEQPQHFGDGTRLSIL.

This chain uses TRBV6-5 with TRBJ2-7; the match to TRBD1 covers 8 bases. The V gene end was trimmed by 6 bases and the J gene end by 1 base; junction bases not matched to a gene: 5. The CDR3 sequence is 14 residues long. Germline V gene lookup returns CDR1 MNHEY and CDR2 SVGAGI. The CDR3 DNA sequence: TGTGCCAGCAGAGAGACAGGGGTTTCCTACGAGCAGTACTTC. Translation gives CASRETGVSYEQYF.

This sequence joins TRBV10-3 and TRBJ2-5; 11 bases agree with TRBD2. The germline CDR1 and CDR2 sequences are ENHRY and SYGVKD. Germline trimming cut 6 bases from V and 2 bases from J; bases unmatched to any gene: 8. This CDR3 region has 16 residues. This chain's CDR3 is CAISTAGTSGQETQYF. In nucleotides, the CDR3 is TGTGCCATCAGCACGGCCGGGACTAGCGGACAAGAGACCCAGTACTTC.

For the CDR3, the DNA is TGTGCCAGCAGTTACTCGACGGGGGGCGCGGATACGCAGTATTTT. Its protein is CASSYSTGGADTQYF. The rearrangement uses TRBV6-5 and TRBJ2-3, with D possibly TRBD2 on 7 matching bases. Deletions cut 0 bases from V and 6 bases from J, with 13 bases between. The germline CDR1 and CDR2 sequences are MNHEY and SVGAGI. This CDR3 region has 15 residues.

This chain uses TRBV5-1 with TRBJ1-1; 7 nucleotides align to TRBD1. Germline CDR1 SGHRS, CDR2 YFSETQ. The CDR3 runs to 14 residues. Germline trimming cut 0 bases from V and 4 bases from J; bases unmatched to any gene: 3. The CDR3 nucleotides read TGCGCCAGCAGCTTGGAGGGGGCGAGCACTGAAGCTTTCTTT. It is translated as CASSLEGASTEAFF.

The J gene is TRBJ1-5, the V gene TRBV19, with 7 bases that match TRBD1. The CDR3 covers 15 residues. After removal of 7 bases from V and 6 bases from J, the junction contained 12 bases not matched to a gene. The germline CDR1 and CDR2 sequences are LNHDA and SQIVND (reference sequence). The CDR3 nucleotides are TGTGCCAGTACCATAATTTTAGGGGGCGTTCAGCCCCAGCATTTT. As protein: CASTIILGGVQPQHF. Full variable domain (rest looked up from reference TRBV19 and TRBJ1-5): DGGITQSPKYLFRKEGQNVTLSCEQNLNHDAMYWYRQDPGQGLRLIYYSQIVNDFQKGDIAEGYSVSREKKESFPLTVTSAQKNPTAFYLCASTIILGGVQPQHFGDGTRLSIL.

The V call is TRBV6-5, the J call TRBJ1-5; maybe TRBD1 (6 bases). The CDR3 has 16 residues. Trimming stripped 4 bases from V and 6 bases from J, with 19 bases between. The germline CDR1 and CDR2 sequences are MNHEY and SVGAGI. CDR3: CASSSSMGGAGQPQHF. The CDR3 DNA reads as TGTGCCAGCAGTTCCAGTATGGGGGGCGCGGGTCAGCCCCAGCATTTT.

The chain links TRBV7-3 to TRBJ2-5; 7 nucleotides align to TRBD2. The V gene's germline CDR1 is SGHTA and CDR2 FQGTGA. The CDR3 covers 14 residues. J lost 5 bases, V lost 5 bases, and 8 bases had no gene match. CDR3 loop: CASSPAGGLETQYF. Here the CDR3 DNA reads TGTGCCAGCAGCCCAGCCGGGGGGTTGGAGACCCAGTACTTC.

The J gene is TRBJ2-5, the V gene TRBV7-9, with D possibly being TRBD2 (6 bases). This CDR3 region has 14 residues. Trimming cost V 6 bases and J 7 bases, with 18 bases left between them. Germline values: CDR1 SEHNR, CDR2 FQNEAQ (reference sequence). Here the CDR3 reads CASSRDWGSATQYF. The CDR3 region has the DNA TGTGCCAGCAGTCGGGACTGGGGAAGTGCGACCCAGTACTTC.

The V and J genes are TRBV5-1 and TRBJ1-1, with TRBD1 matching 10 bases. V shed 5 bases, J shed 4 bases, and the junction held 2 bases outside the gene matches. Germline loops: CDR1 SGHRS, CDR2 YFSETQ. This CDR3 has 13 amino acids. The CDR3 coding sequence is TGCGCCAGCAGGCGGACAGGGGGCACTGAAGCTTTCTTT. Its translation: CASRRTGGTEAFF.

As regards this clone: A read error may account for a junction end that differs from germline. The chain employs TRBV7-7 and TRBJ1-3; tentatively, D is TRBD1 (5 bases). In germline, CDR1 is SSHAT, CDR2 FNYEAQ (reference sequence). The CDR3 spans 14 residues. The CDR3 loop is CASSPWGAGNTIYF. The CDR3 bases are TGTGCTAGCAGCCCGTGGGGGGCTGGAAACACCATATATTTT.

V is TRBV10-3 and J is TRBJ1-5, with D unclear. In germline, CDR1 is ENHRY, CDR2 SYGVKD. CDR3 length equals 16 residues. V lost 2 bases and J lost 0, with 11 bases in between. CDR3 in DNA: TGTGCCATCAGTGAGCGGGATCCTAATAGCAATCAGCCCCAGCATTTT. The encoded protein is CAISERDPNSNQPQHF.